The present entry profiles one T cell receptor beta chain with its context. Through a sample-barcoded 5' primer and a J-beta primer mix, a second PCR was run for roughly 6 to 12 cycles. Via MiXCR, TCRdb re-called the 5' RACE reads, giving one row per CDR3 protein. This repertoire shows around 750,000 distinct CDR3 sequences, about 55% found once; its top ten account for roughly 37%. This sample stems from a study of blood T cells in healthy people across ages. CDR1 SGHVS and CDR2 FQNEAQ come from the germline V gene. CDR3 length: 16 residues. The V and J ends lost 2 bases and 14 bases, in that order; junction bases with no gene match: 19. The study recruited healthy Caucasian donors from Russia who were aged about 6 to 90.

This TCR came from an elderly man in good health. V usage is TRBV7-8 and J usage is TRBJ2-3; 7 nucleotides agree with TRBD2. The sequencing sample was made of blood. The CDR3: CASSLSTTRERRDAYF. The DNA for the CDR3 is TGTGCCAGCAGCTTATCAACGACGCGGGAGAGGCGAGACGCGTATTTT.